This T cell receptor beta chain was recovered during a study of T cells in Graves' hyperthyroidism and ophthalmopathy. General observations from the study: In validation, the model predicted ophthalmopathy. These predictions came a median approximately 6.5 months before onset. In the blood, most expanded thyroid clonotypes above 0.001 appeared as well.

As to this clonotype: Its antigen is unidentified.

The CDR3 is 13 residues long. Per the germline V gene, CDR1 is SGDLS and CDR2 is YYNGEE. The V gene lost 3 bases and the J gene lost 5 bases, with 11 bases spanning the gap. Using RNA transcripts as the source, TCR beta CDR3 regions were amplified. HTBI primers were the set used in a first-round RT-PCR of the TCR CDR3. MiXCR, run by TCRdb on the multiplex PCR reads, gives a single entry per CDR3 protein. The table includes under 350,000 distinct CDR3 sequences, 18% detected once. The source of this sequence is a woman aged 50 to 65 with Graves' hyperthyroidism. The chain has TRBV9 and TRBJ1-1; unclear D gene. Input material: blood. CDR3 sequence reads: CASSETPGTEAFF. In DNA form, the CDR3 reads TGTGCCAGCAGCGAGACTCCTGGGACTGAAGCTTTCTTT.